This record concerns one T cell receptor (beta chain) sequence. Its target is not known. This sample is part of a study of identical twins. Via MiXCR, TCRdb re-called the 5' RACE reads, giving one row per CDR3 protein. The data contain about 500,000 distinct CDR3 sequences, approximately 15% of them singletons. Study-wide findings and caveats: Cross-sectional statistics, not tracking of the same donors, supported the conclusions.

This CDR3 is 14 amino acids long. The same sample was also used in a study of yellow fever vaccine responses in identical twins.

The sequenced material came from CD4+ T cells sorted from blood. V usage is TRBV21-1 and J usage is TRBJ1-1; TRBD1, the table's D call, lacks a check against the DNA. TRBV21-1 is a pseudogene. This TCR was sampled from a woman aged 18-35 years in good health. The CDR3 sequence: CASSKALPDTEAFF. As DNA, the CDR3 is TGTGCCAGCAGCAAAGCGCTCCCGGACACTGAAGCTTTCTTT.